The clone carrying this TCR beta chain has a handful of counts. Its antigen is unidentified. This sample is part of a study of Ad26.COV2.S vaccination and SARS-CoV-2 variants. Study details: The donor belonged to the COV1001 Ad26.COV2.S trial arm. Intramuscularly, Ad26.COV2.S was given either once or twice, 56 days apart. Study outcomes and limitations: Placebo and vaccine recipients had non-spike TCR breadth that was similar.

As for treatment: roughly 19 received Ad26.COV2.S at low or high dose, single or two shots; about 5 received placebo; per-sample allocation not given. Repertoires come from day 63 after the first vaccine or placebo injection. Libraries were prepared by immunoSEQ multiplex PCR; TCRdb keeps only in-frame clonotypes and omits some of them. The data hold around 420,000 clones, with around nine tenths observed a single time. This CDR3 has 13 amino acids. In germline, CDR1 is SEHNR, CDR2 FQNEAQ (reference sequence). V shed 4 bases, J shed 6 bases, and the junction held 5 bases outside the gene matches. Sequenced here: peripheral blood, sampled in a trial of Ad26.COV2.S vaccine versus placebo. The TCR was taken from a person between 18 and 65 years old who received the Ad26.COV2.S COVID-19 vaccine or a placebo. This chain links TRBV7-9 with TRBJ1-2; 7 positions agree with TRBD1. The CDR3 DNA reads TGTGCCAGCAGCTCGACAGGGAAGGATGGCTACACCTTC. This sequence encodes CASSSTGKDGYTF.